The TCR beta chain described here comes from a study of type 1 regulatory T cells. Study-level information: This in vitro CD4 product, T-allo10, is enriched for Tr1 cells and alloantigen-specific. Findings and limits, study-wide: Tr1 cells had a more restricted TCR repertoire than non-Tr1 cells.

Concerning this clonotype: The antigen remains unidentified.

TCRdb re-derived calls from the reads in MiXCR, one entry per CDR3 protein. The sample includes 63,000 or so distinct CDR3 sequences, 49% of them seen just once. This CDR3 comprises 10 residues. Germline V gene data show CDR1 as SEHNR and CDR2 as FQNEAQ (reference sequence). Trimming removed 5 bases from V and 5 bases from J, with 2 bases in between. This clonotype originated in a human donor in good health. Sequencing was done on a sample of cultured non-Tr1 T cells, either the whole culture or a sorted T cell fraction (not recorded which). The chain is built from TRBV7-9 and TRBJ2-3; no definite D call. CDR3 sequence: CASSQDTQYF. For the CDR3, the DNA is TGTGCCAGCAGCCAAGATACGCAGTATTTT.